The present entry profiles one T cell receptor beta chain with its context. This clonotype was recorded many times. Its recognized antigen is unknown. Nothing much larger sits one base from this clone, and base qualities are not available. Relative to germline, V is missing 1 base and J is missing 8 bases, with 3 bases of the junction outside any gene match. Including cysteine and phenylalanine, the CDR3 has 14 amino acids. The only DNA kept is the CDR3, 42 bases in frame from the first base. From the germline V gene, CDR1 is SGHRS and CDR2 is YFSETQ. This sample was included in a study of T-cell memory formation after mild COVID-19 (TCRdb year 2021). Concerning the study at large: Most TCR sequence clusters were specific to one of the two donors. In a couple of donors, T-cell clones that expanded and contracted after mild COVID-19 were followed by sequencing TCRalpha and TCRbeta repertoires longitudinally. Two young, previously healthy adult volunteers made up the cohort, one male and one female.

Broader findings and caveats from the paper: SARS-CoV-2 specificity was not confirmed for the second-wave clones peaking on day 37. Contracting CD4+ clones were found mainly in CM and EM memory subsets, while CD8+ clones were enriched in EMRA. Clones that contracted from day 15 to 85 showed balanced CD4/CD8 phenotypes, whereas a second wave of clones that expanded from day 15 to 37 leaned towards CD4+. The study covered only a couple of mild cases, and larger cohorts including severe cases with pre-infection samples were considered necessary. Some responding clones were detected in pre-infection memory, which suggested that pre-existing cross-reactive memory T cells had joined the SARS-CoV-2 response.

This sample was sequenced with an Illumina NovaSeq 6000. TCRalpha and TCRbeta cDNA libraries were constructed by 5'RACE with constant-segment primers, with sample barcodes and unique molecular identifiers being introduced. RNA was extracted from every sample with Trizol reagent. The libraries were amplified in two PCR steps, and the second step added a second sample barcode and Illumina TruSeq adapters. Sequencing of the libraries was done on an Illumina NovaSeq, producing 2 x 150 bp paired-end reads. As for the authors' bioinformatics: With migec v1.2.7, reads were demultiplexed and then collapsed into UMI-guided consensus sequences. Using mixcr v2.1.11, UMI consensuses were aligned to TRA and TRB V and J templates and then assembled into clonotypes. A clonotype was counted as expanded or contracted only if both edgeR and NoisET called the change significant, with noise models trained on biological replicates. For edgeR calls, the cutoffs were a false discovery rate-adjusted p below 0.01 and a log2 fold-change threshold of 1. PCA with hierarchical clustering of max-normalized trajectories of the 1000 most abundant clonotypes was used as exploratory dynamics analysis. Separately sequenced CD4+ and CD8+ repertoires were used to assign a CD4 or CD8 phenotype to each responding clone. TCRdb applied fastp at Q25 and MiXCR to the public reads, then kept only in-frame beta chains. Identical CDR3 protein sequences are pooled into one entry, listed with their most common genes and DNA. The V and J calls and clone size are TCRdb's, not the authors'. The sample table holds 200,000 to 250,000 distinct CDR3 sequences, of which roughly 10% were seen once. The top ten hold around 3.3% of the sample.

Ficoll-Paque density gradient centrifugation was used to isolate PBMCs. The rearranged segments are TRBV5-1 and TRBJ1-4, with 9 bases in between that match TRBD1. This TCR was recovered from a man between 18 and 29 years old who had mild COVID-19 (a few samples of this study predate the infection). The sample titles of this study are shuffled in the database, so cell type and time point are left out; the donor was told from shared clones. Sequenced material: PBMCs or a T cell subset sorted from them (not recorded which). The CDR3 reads CASSLTGGEEKLFF. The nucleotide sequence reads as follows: TGCGCCAGCAGCTTGACAGGGGGCGAGGAAAAACTGTTTTTT.